Presented here are 14 T cell receptor beta chains from one specimen sequenced in a study of T-cell memory formation after mild COVID-19. In TCRdb, the 5' RACE reads were re-called with MiXCR into one record per CDR3 protein. The data hold approximately 450,000 distinct CDR3 sequences, with around a sixth observed a single time. Sequencing was done on a sample of PBMCs or a T cell subset sorted from them (not recorded which). The receptor source for this set is an adult woman who had mild COVID-19 (a few samples of this study predate the infection). Cell type and time point are not known.

A few counts support this clonotype. V and J are TRBV7-2 and TRBJ2-4; perhaps D is TRBD1 or TRBD2 (5 bases each). This CDR3 region has 18 residues. Trimming cost V 5 bases and J 0 bases, with 20 bases left between them. CDR1 SGHTA and CDR2 FQGNSA come from the germline V gene. The CDR3 bases are TGTGCCAGCAGCCCAGGGTGGGGGACCGGTTTAGCCAAAAACATTCAGTACTTC. Its translation: CASSPGWGTGLAKNIQYF.

V usage is TRBV7-3 and J usage is TRBJ2-3; D might be TRBD1 (6 bases). Trimming shortened V by 5 bases and J by 3 bases, and 15 bases separated the two germline ends. Germline V gene lookup returns CDR1 SGHTA and CDR2 FQGTGA. This CDR3 has 15 amino acids. CDR3 bases: TGTGCCAGCAGCCCCGCAGGGGTAGGGACAGATACGCAGTATTTT. This sequence encodes CASSPAGVGTDTQYF.

The chain employs TRBV7-9 and TRBJ2-5; 7 bases are shared with TRBD2. The CDR3 has 16 amino acids. Germline loops: CDR1 SEHNR, CDR2 FQNEAQ (reference sequence). With 3 bases clipped from V and 1 base from J, the junction kept 8 bases outside the gene matches. CDR3 amino acids: CASSFSRAGAQETQYF. CDR3 nucleotides: TGTGCCAGCAGCTTTTCCAGGGCGGGAGCCCAAGAGACCCAGTACTTC.

The chain combines TRBV11-2 with TRBJ2-1; 12 nucleotides match TRBD2. This CDR3 region has 15 residues. Germline CDR1 is SGHAT and CDR2 is FQNNGV. Germline trimming cut 5 bases from V and 7 bases from J; bases unmatched to any gene: 6. In nucleotides, the CDR3 is TGTGCCAGCAGCCACCGACTAGCGGGAGATAATGAGCAGTTCTTC. It translates to CASSHRLAGDNEQFF. Complete variable domain (other parts from reference TRBV11-2 and TRBJ2-1): EAGVAQSPRYKIIEKRQSVAFWCNPISGHATLYWYQQILGQGPKLLIQFQNNGVVDDSQLPKDRFSAERLKGVDSTLKIQPAKLEDSAVYLCASSHRLAGDNEQFFGPGTRLTVL.

The rearrangement uses TRBV12-3 or TRBV12-4 and TRBJ1-6; D ambiguous. The CDR3 is made up of 15 amino acids. V was cut by 3 bases and J by 5 bases, with 11 bases left in between. The CDR3 loop reads CASSFGAANNSPLHF. As DNA, the CDR3 is TGTGCCAGCAGTTTCGGTGCGGCAAATAATTCACCCCTCCACTTT.

The CDR3 DNA reads as TGCGCCAGCAGCCACAGACAGCAAGAGACCCAGTACTTC. The encoded protein is CASSHRQQETQYF. The chain recombines TRBV4-1 with TRBJ2-5, with D maybe TRBD1 (5 bases). The V end was cut by 3 bases, the J end by 2 bases, with 7 bases between. This CDR3 has 13 residues. CDR1 MGHRA and CDR2 YSYEKL come from the germline V gene.

This chain uses TRBV6-5 with TRBJ2-1, with 12 nucleotides matching TRBD2. The CDR3 runs 15 residues. Germline trimming cut 5 bases from V and 6 bases from J; bases unmatched to any gene: 5. Germline V gives CDR1 MNHEY, CDR2 SVGAGI. The CDR3 DNA reads as TGTGCCAGCAGTATAGGACTAGCGGGAAGCAATGAGCAGTTCTTC. Amino acids: CASSIGLAGSNEQFF.

The J gene is TRBJ2-1, the V gene TRBV5-1; 16 nucleotides line up with TRBD2. The germline CDR1 and CDR2 sequences are SGHRS and YFSETQ. The length of the CDR3 is 19 residues. Trimming cost V 4 bases and J 2 bases; bases outside gene matches: 9. CDR3 amino acids: CASSPEGGLAGGPYNEQFF. CDR3 coding DNA: TGCGCCAGCAGCCCCGAAGGGGGACTAGCGGGGGGGCCCTACAATGAGCAGTTCTTC. The full variable domain, rest sourced from reference TRBV5-1 and TRBJ2-1, is KAGVTQTPRYLIKTRGQQVTLSCSPISGHRSVSWYQQTPGQGLQFLFEYFSETQRNKGNFPGRFSGRQFSNSRSEMNVSTLELGDSALYLCASSPEGGLAGGPYNEQFFGPGTRLTVL.

CDR3 coding DNA: TGCGCCAGCAGCTTCCTGGGACAGTCCTACGAGCAGTACTTC. It specifies CASSFLGQSYEQYF. V and J are TRBV5-1 and TRBJ2-7; TRBD1 aligns across 7 bases. V was clipped by 2 bases and J by 1 base; unmatched bases: 3. CDR1 and CDR2 (germline): SGHRS, YFSETQ. CDR3 length: 14 residues.

This clonotype was seen a few times. The J gene is TRBJ2-7, the V gene TRBV6-2 or TRBV6-3; a possible D gene is TRBD1 (5 bases). V was pared by 2 bases and J by 0 bases, with 8 bases between. The CDR3 length is 14 residues. CDR1 is MNHEY and CDR2 is SVGEGT in the germline V gene. This chain's CDR3 is CASSYDSYSYEQYF. The DNA for the CDR3 is TGTGCCAGCAGTTACGACAGTTACTCCTACGAGCAGTACTTC.

The chain employs TRBV12-3 or TRBV12-4 and TRBJ2-7; D is uncertain. The V and J ends lost 3 bases and 0 bases respectively, with 24 bases between them. The CDR3 loop spans 19 amino acids. The DNA of the CDR3 is TGTGCCAGCAGTTTTGACACCCGGTTCGAATATCTGAGCTCCTACGAGCAGTACTTC. Its protein is CASSFDTRFEYLSSYEQYF.

This clonotype was counted between two and nine times. This chain connects TRBV11-2 to TRBJ2-1; D is possibly TRBD2 (6 bases). The CDR3 has 17 amino acids. V lost 6 bases to trimming and J lost 2 bases, with 20 bases between them. Germline V gene data show CDR1 as SGHAT and CDR2 as FQNNGV. CDR3 bases: TGTGCCAGCAGACCTATTTCAGGGCGCGGGACCTACAATGAGCAGTTCTTC. It translates to CASRPISGRGTYNEQFF.

This clonotype was detected ten times or more. The V gene is TRBV5-6, the J gene TRBJ2-7; TRBD1 agrees at 9 bases. V dropped 2 bases and J dropped 0; count of bases not matched to a gene: 6. This CDR3 has 16 residues. From germline, CDR1 is SGHDT and CDR2 YYEEEE. The CDR3 DNA follows: TGTGCCAGCAGCTTTAGAGGACAGGGGCACTCCTACGAGCAGTACTTC. Amino acids: CASSFRGQGHSYEQYF. Drawing the rest from reference TRBV5-6 and TRBJ2-7, the complete variable domain is DAGVTQSPTHLIKTRGQQVTLRCSPKSGHDTVSWYQQALGQGPQFIFQYYEEEERQRGNFPDRFSGHQFPNYSSELNVNALLLGDSALYLCASSFRGQGHSYEQYFGPGTRLTVT.

The rearrangement joins TRBV5-1 to TRBJ2-7, with 9 nucleotides matching TRBD1. CDR3 length: 14 amino acids. V dropped 1 base and J dropped 6; count of bases not matched to a gene: 5. Germline V gene lookup returns CDR1 SGHRS and CDR2 YFSETQ. CDR3 in DNA: TGCGCCAGCAGCTTGTGGGACAGGGCATCCGAGCAGTACTTC. It yields the protein CASSLWDRASEQYF.